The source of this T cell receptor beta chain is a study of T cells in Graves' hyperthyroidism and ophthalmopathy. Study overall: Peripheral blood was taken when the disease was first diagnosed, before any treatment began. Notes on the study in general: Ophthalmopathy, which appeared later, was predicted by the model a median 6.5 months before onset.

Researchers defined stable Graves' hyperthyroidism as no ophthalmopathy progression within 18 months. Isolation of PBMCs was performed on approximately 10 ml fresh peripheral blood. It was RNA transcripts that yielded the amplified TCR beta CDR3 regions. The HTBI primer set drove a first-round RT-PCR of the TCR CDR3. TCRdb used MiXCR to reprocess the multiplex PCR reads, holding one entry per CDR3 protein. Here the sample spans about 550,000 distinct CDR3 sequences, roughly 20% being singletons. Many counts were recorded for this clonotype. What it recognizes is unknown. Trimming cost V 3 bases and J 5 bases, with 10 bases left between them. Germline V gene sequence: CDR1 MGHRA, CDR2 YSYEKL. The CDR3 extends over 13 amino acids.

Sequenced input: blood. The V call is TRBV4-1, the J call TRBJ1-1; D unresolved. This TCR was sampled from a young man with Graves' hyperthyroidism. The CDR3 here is CASSQNPATEAFF. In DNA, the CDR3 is TGCGCCAGCAGCCAGAATCCGGCGACTGAAGCTTTCTTT.